One T cell receptor (beta chain) is described in this entry. Under the authors' procedure: It was from reference gene primer amplification that nucleated cell counts were estimated. Produced via immunoSEQ multiplex PCR; TCRdb's table is partial and in-frame only. V and J calls and clone size are as listed in that table; D and trimming were resolved from the DNA. This table holds 46,000 or so clones, about 89% found once. The sample belongs to a study of blood T cell repertoires in COVID-19. As for the study in general: The United States, Italy and Spain supplied acute and convalescent COVID-19 samples. The cDNA or gDNA used as material had been derived from T cells, B-cell-depleted T cells, or PBMCs.

Losses at the gene ends were 2 bases for V and 1 base for J; bases not matched to a gene: 5. There are 17 residues in the CDR3. Germline assignment: CDR1 KGHSH and CDR2 LQKENI. This chain joins TRBV18 and TRBJ2-1; 10 nucleotides agree with TRBD2. This TCR derives from a man aged 60-69 years with active or convalescent COVID-19. Sequencing was done on a sample of peripheral blood. This CDR3 is CASSPSPLAGSYNEQFF. CDR3 sequence (DNA): TGTGCCAGCTCACCAAGTCCACTAGCGGGATCCTACAATGAGCAGTTCTTC. Using reference TRBV18 and TRBJ2-1 for the parts outside the CDR3, the full variable domain is NAGVMQNPRHLVRRRGQEARLRCSPMKGHSHVYWYRQLPEEGLKFMVYLQKENIIDESGMPKERFSAEFPKEGPSILRIQQVVRGDSAAYFCASSPSPLAGSYNEQFFGPGTRLTVL.